Listed here are 26 T cell receptor beta chains from one sample, sequenced in a study of CD8+ T cells in alopecia areata. The study sorted pooled cutaneous lymph node cells by CD4, CD8alpha, NKG2D, NKG2ACE and other markers. As the sequencing template, cDNA was produced by extracting RNA and reverse transcribing it. TCRdb keeps only in-frame clones here, not all; method: immunoSEQ multiplex PCR. The sample counts under 350,000 clones, none seen once; the ten largest own more than 0.95%. Source material: CD4+ T cells sorted from a lymph node. These receptors came from a C3H/HeJ mouse with alopecia areata. Strain haplotype at MHC: H2-k.

This clone turned up a few times. Germline and genes: mouse. The read terminates 4 residues before the CDR3 end, so the remaining end is supplied by the germline J gene. The chain joins TRBV19 to TRBJ2-3, with 10 positions matching TRBD2. V dropped 5 bases and J dropped 0; count of bases not matched to a gene: 0. This CDR3 is built from 14 residues. CDR1 is FNHDT and CDR2 is SITEND in the germline V gene (reference sequence). The CDR3 spells CASRLGGSAETLYF. The CDR3 DNA, read in part, is TGTGCCAGCAGACTGGGGGGGAGTGCAGAA. Supplemented by reference TRBV19 and TRBJ2-3, the full variable domain reads GGIITQTPKFLIGQEGQKLTLKCQQNFNHDTMYWYRQDSGKGLRLIYYSITENDLQKGDLSEGYDASREKKSSFSLTVTSAQKNEMAVFLCASRLGGSAETLYFGSGTRLTVL.

This clone was found a few times. Mouse gene names and germline throughout. The sequence runs out 4 residues before the end of the CDR3; the remainder is reconstructed from the germline J gene. The J gene is TRBJ2-2, the V gene TRBV19; TRBD2 aligns across 9 bases. With V trimmed by 4 bases and J by 2 bases, 3 bases remained unmatched. The germline gives CDR1 FNHDT, CDR2 SITEND (reference sequence). This CDR3 has 15 amino acids. The CDR3 DNA, read in part, is TGTGCCAGCAGTTTGGGGGGGCGGAACACCGGG. As protein: CASSLGGRNTG. The whole CDR3 reads CASSLGGRNTGQLYF.

In this sample, this clone turned up a few times. Here the gene names and germline are mouse. The read comes to an end 4 residues before the CDR3 does, leaving the germline J gene to fill in the end. The chain uses TRBV13-2 and TRBJ2-7; 11 nucleotides line up with TRBD1. Germline loops: CDR1 NNHNN, CDR2 SYGAGS (reference sequence). The CDR3 length is 14 residues. V trimming: 6 bases; J trimming: 0 bases; junction bases outside the gene matches: 2. The DNA read from the CDR3 is TGTGCCAGCGCGGACAGGGGGCACTCCTAT. It specifies CASADRGHSY. The full-length CDR3 reads as CASADRGHSYEQYF.

This clone occurred a few times. Here the gene names and germline are mouse. The read is 4 residues too short to cover the CDR3 end, so that end is filled in from the germline J gene. V is TRBV1 and J is TRBJ2-2; TRBD1 matches 10 bases. Germline loops: CDR1 NSQYPW, CDR2 LRSPGD (reference sequence). V was pared by 4 bases and J by 6 bases, with 2 bases of the junction left unmatched. The CDR3 covers 14 residues. CDR3 bases read: TGCACCTGCAGTGGACAGGGGGCCCCCGGG. Translated, it gives CTCSGQGAPG. The whole CDR3 sequence reads CTCSGQGAPGQLYF.

As to this clone: Mouse germline and gene names are used. The read halts 4 residues ahead of the CDR3 end, with the missing end drawn from the germline J gene. J is TRBJ2-5 and V is TRBV17; 7 bases align to TRBD2. Germline CDR1 reads MNHDT; CDR2 reads YYDKIL. This CDR3 comprises 14 residues. The V segment lost 6 bases and the J segment 1 base; nucleotides outside the gene matches: 4. The DNA read from the CDR3 is TGTGCTAGCAGCCTTGGACTGGACCAAGAC. Translation gives CASSLGLDQD. The full CDR3 protein reads CASSLGLDQDTQYF. The variable domain in full, with the rest retrieved from reference TRBV17 and TRBJ2-5, is DTTVKQNPRYKLARVGKPVNLICSQTMNHDTMYWYQKKPNQAPKLLLFYYDKILNREADTFEKFQSSRPNNSFCSLYIGSAGLEYSAMYLCASSLGLDQDTQYFGPGTRLLVL.

This clone occurred a few times. Mouse names are used for the genes. Read coverage stops 4 residues before the CDR3 terminus; the germline J gene supplies the remainder. The chain couples TRBV19 to TRBJ2-7, with TRBD1 matching 8 bases. The CDR3 spans 13 residues. V shed 5 bases, J shed 2 bases, and the junction held 3 bases outside the gene matches. Germline V gene lookup returns CDR1 FNHDT and CDR2 SITEND (reference sequence). The CDR3 sequence: CASSPGGPYEQYF. The sequenced part of the CDR3 DNA is TGTGCCAGCAGCCCAGGGGGCCCCTAT.

A word on this clone: Gene names denote mouse genes. The read gets to within 3 residues of the CDR3 end, and the germline J gene fills in the rest. The chain carries TRBV19 and TRBJ1-6; D might be TRBD1 (5 bases). TRBJ1-6 is annotated as an ORF whose role is uncertain. CDR3 length: 15 amino acids. CDR1 is FNHDT and CDR2 is SITEND in the germline V gene (reference sequence). Trimming removed 5 bases at V and 3 bases at J, with 12 bases between. The sequenced CDR3 bases are TGTGCCAGCAGATCAGGACAAAACTATAATTCGCCC. It specifies CASRSGQNYNSP. The whole CDR3 sequence is CASRSGQNYNSPLYF.

Comment on this clone: The gene names here belong to mouse. The missing CDR3 end, 4 residues past where the read stops, is filled in from the germline J gene. The rearrangement uses TRBV5 and TRBJ2-2; TRBD2 agrees at 11 bases. Germline assignment: CDR1 LGHNA and CDR2 YNLKQL (reference sequence). J lost 0 bases, V lost 0 bases, and 3 bases had no gene match. The CDR3 is made up of 18 amino acids. The part of the CDR3 DNA that was read is TGTGCCAGCAGCCAAGATCGACTGGGGGGGTCAAACACCGGG. Protein product: CASSQDRLGGSNTG. The whole CDR3 region reads CASSQDRLGGSNTGQLYF.

Only a few counts were recorded for this clone. Mouse germline and gene names are used. The read falls 4 residues short of the CDR3 end, and the missing part is taken from the germline J gene. The J gene is TRBJ1-2, the V gene TRBV13-1; TRBD1 matches at 8 bases. CDR3 size: 15 residues. Germline V gives CDR1 NSHNY, CDR2 SYGAGN. V trimming: 1 base; J trimming: 0 bases; junction bases outside the gene matches: 2. This CDR3 is CASSDRTGTNSDYTF. The CDR3 DNA, read in part, is TGTGCCAGCAGTGATCGGACAGGGACAAACTCC.

In this sample, this clone turned up a few times. Gene names and germline refer to mouse. The covered CDR3 bases are TGTGCCTGGAGGAGGGACAACTATAATTCGCCC. Translating gives CAWRRDNYNSP. The CDR3, in full, reads CAWRRDNYNSPLYF. The genes are TRBV31 and TRBJ1-6; D may be TRBD1 (6 bases). The observed sequence ends 3 residues before the CDR3 terminus, with the missing tail filled in from the germline J gene. TRBJ1-6 is treated as an ORF (open reading frame) with a function not yet certain. The CDR3 has 14 residues. Germline lookup yields CDR1 GKSSPN and CDR2 SITVG. Deletions cut 3 bases from V and 3 bases from J, with 9 bases between.

A remark on this clone: Genes and germline come from the mouse. The read stops 4 residues short of the end of the CDR3; the missing end is completed from the germline J gene. V and J are TRBV17 and TRBJ2-3; D ambiguous. Trimming cost V 2 bases and J 0 bases, with 6 bases left between them. CDR3 size: 14 residues. Germline lookup yields CDR1 MNHDT and CDR2 YYDKIL. CDR3 sequence: CASSRINSAETLYF. The covered CDR3 bases are TGTGCTAGCAGTAGAATCAATAGTGCAGAA.

In the case of this clone: Mouse gene names and germline throughout. The read gets to within 4 residues of the CDR3 end, and the germline J gene fills in the rest. The same CDR3 also results from other DNA sequences found in this sample. The rearrangement links TRBV13-1 to TRBJ2-5; 10 positions agree with TRBD1. V lost 5 bases to trimming and J lost 2 bases; unmatched junction nucleotides: 2. Germline V gene sequence: CDR1 NSHNY, CDR2 SYGAGN. The CDR3 is made up of 14 amino acids. CDR3 DNA, as far as it was read: TGTGCCAGCAGGACAGGGGGCAGCCAAGAC. Its protein is CASRTGGSQD. The entire CDR3 is CASRTGGSQDTQYF.

To note about this clone: Germline and genes here are mouse. The CDR3 goes on 4 residues after the read ends, and that part is filled in from the germline J gene. The J gene is TRBJ1-2, the V gene TRBV12-1; D is uncertain. The CDR3 has 12 residues. Between the trimmed V and J ends, which lost 4 bases and 2 bases, there was a span of 7 bases. Germline V gives CDR1 SGHSN, CDR2 HYEKVE. Partial CDR3 DNA: TGTGCCAGCTCCCTTGGGAACTCC. Translation: CASSLGNS. The CDR3 in full is CASSLGNSDYTF.

Regarding this clone: Gene names follow the mouse nomenclature. The DNA ends 4 residues before the CDR3 does, and the rest of the CDR3 is filled in from the germline J gene. J is TRBJ2-1 and V is TRBV19; 9 nucleotides align to TRBD1. Germline V gene sequence: CDR1 FNHDT, CDR2 SITEND (reference sequence). This CDR3 contains 15 residues. V trimming: 5 bases; J trimming: 0 bases; junction bases outside the gene matches: 3. Partial CDR3 DNA: TGTGCCAGCAGGCGACAGGGGGATAACTATGCT. It translates to CASRRQGDNYA. The whole CDR3 sequence reads CASRRQGDNYAEQFF. Using reference TRBV19 and TRBJ2-1 for the parts outside the CDR3, the full variable domain is GGIITQTPKFLIGQEGQKLTLKCQQNFNHDTMYWYRQDSGKGLRLIYYSITENDLQKGDLSEGYDASREKKSSFSLTVTSAQKNEMAVFLCASRRQGDNYAEQFFGPGTRLTVL.

Worth noting for this clone: Germline and genes: mouse. The CDR3 goes on 4 residues after the read ends, and that part is filled in from the germline J gene. The V gene is TRBV19, the J gene TRBJ2-7, with 7 bases that match TRBD1. The CDR3 is 13 residues long. Germline CDR1 is FNHDT and CDR2 is SITEND (reference sequence). J gave up 2 bases and V 3 bases, and 2 bases lay outside the gene matches. The CDR3 bases that were read are TGTGCCAGCAGTACGCAGGGGGCCTAT. Residues: CASSTQGAY. The whole CDR3 region reads CASSTQGAYEQYF.

A remark on this clone: Here the gene names and germline are mouse. From the germline J gene comes the end of the CDR3, since the read stops 3 residues before it. This chain connects TRBV19 to TRBJ1-6; D perhaps matches TRBD1 (6 bases). TRBJ1-6 belongs to the ORF category, with a function that is uncertain. Trimming took off 4 bases at V and 5 bases at J, with 13 bases between the two ends. Germline V CDR1 and CDR2: FNHDT, SITEND (reference sequence). CDR3 length: 15 residues. The DNA read from the CDR3 is TGTGCCAGCAGTGAACAGGGTGATGATAATTCGCCC. Its protein is CASSEQGDDNSP. The entire CDR3 reads CASSEQGDDNSPLYF.

This clone was seen a handful of times. The listed genes are named as in mouse. The read is 4 residues too short to cover the CDR3 end, so that end is filled in from the germline J gene. The V gene is TRBV13-3, the J gene TRBJ2-7; TRBD2 aligns across 7 bases. CDR3 length equals 13 residues. Per the germline V gene, CDR1 is NNHDY and CDR2 is SYVADS. CDR3 sequence: CASSEDWEYEQYF. Partial CDR3 DNA: TGTGCCAGCAGTGAAGACTGGGAGTAT.

This clone has ten or more counts. All gene names here are mouse names. The CDR3 end falls 4 residues outside the read, so it is completed with the germline J gene. The rearrangement uses TRBV17 and TRBJ2-5; 7 positions agree with TRBD2. The V gene end was trimmed by 6 bases and the J gene end by 0 bases; junction bases not matched to a gene: 0. CDR1 is MNHDT, CDR2 YYDKIL, per germline. The length of the CDR3 is 13 residues. Partial CDR3 DNA: TGTGCTAGCAGCTGGGGGAACCAAGAC. Translation gives CASSWGNQD. The entire CDR3 sequence reads CASSWGNQDTQYF.

This clone was detected only a few times. Gene names are mouse gene names. The CDR3 extends 4 residues past the end of the read, so its final part is completed from the germline J gene. The sample holds other DNA sequences that translate to the same CDR3. This sequence joins TRBV13-1 and TRBJ1-1, with TRBD1 as a possible D gene (6 bases). The CDR3 is made up of 13 amino acids. The V gene's germline CDR1 is NSHNY and CDR2 SYGAGN. Incomplete CDR3 DNA: TGTGCCAGCAGTGATGCGGGGGGGCGA. Amino acid sequence: CASSDAGGR. The CDR3 reads in full as CASSDAGGREVFF.

This clone occurred a few times. Germline and genes: mouse. The CDR3 is cut off 4 residues early in the read; its end comes from the germline J gene. The same CDR3 is also encoded by other DNA sequences in this sample. The chain joins TRBV19 to TRBJ1-1; TRBD1 matches at 10 bases. The CDR3 has 13 residues. Germline loops: CDR1 FNHDT, CDR2 SITEND (reference sequence). J was trimmed by 4 bases and V by 4 bases; bases with no gene match: 1. The CDR3 sequence: CASSRDRGTEVFF. CDR3 bases read: TGTGCCAGCAGTCGGGACAGGGGCACA. Filled out from reference TRBV19 and TRBJ1-1, the complete variable domain reads GGIITQTPKFLIGQEGQKLTLKCQQNFNHDTMYWYRQDSGKGLRLIYYSITENDLQKGDLSEGYDASREKKSSFSLTVTSAQKNEMAVFLCASSRDRGTEVFFGKGTRLTVV.

This clone was seen many times. Genes and germline are mouse. The CDR3 end lies 4 residues beyond the end of the read and is filled in from the germline J gene. Other nucleotide sequences from this sample produce the same CDR3. This sequence joins TRBV13-1 and TRBJ2-7; perhaps TRBD2 as D (7 bases). CDR1 and CDR2 (germline): NSHNY, SYGAGN. The V end was cut by 0 bases, the J end by 3 bases, with 10 bases between. This CDR3 spans 14 amino acids. The CDR3 bases that were read are TGTGCCAGCAGTGATGAGGGGGGGAGCTAT. Translation: CASSDEGGSY. The CDR3 as a whole reads CASSDEGGSYEQYF.

In this sample, this clone turned up many times. Mouse gene names apply. The read gets to within 4 residues of the CDR3 end, and the germline J gene fills in the rest. This specimen includes other DNA sequences encoding the same CDR3. The chain carries TRBV5 and TRBJ2-5; TRBD2 is a possible D gene (6 bases). The CDR3 totals 14 residues. Germline loops: CDR1 LGHNA, CDR2 YNLKQL (reference sequence). Trimming removed 0 bases from V and 2 bases from J, with 6 bases in between. The CDR3 DNA, read in part, is TGTGCCAGCAGCCAAGACTGGGGCCAAGAC. Translating it yields CASSQDWGQD. The full CDR3 is CASSQDWGQDTQYF.

This clone was seen more than once but under ten times. Germline and genes: mouse. The CDR3 end is not reached by the read, which stops 4 residues before it; the germline J gene fills it in. This chain uses TRBV19 with TRBJ2-1; 8 nucleotides line up with TRBD1. The ends lost 3 bases at V and 1 base at J; junction bases unmatched: 6. This CDR3 spans 16 amino acids. Germline CDR1 and CDR2: FNHDT and SITEND (reference sequence). This CDR3 reads CASSNLGQGNYAEQFF. The CDR3 DNA, read in part, is TGTGCCAGCAGTAATCTCGGACAGGGAAACTATGCT.

This clone was seen more than once but under ten times. These gene names are mouse names. This CDR3 is CASSKQGATEVFF. CDR3 bases read: TGTGCCAGCAGTAAACAGGGGGCCACA. The V call is TRBV19, the J call TRBJ1-1; TRBD1 matches at 9 bases. Read sequence stops 4 residues before the CDR3 end, and the germline J gene provides the missing end. CDR1 is FNHDT and CDR2 is SITEND in the germline V gene (reference sequence). V lost 3 bases, J lost 4 bases, and 1 base stayed unmatched. The CDR3 runs 13 residues.

Comment on this clone: The gene names here belong to mouse. The read ends 4 residues shy of where the CDR3 ends; the end is completed using the germline J gene. The chain carries TRBV21 and TRBJ2-5, with 7 positions matching TRBD1. TRBV21 has ORF status, its function being uncertain. V lost 9 bases to trimming and J lost 1 base; unmatched junction nucleotides: 4. There are 13 residues in the CDR3. The CDR3 loop reads CASTDRDQDTQYF. The sequenced part of the CDR3 DNA is TGTGCTAGTACCGACAGGGACCAAGAC.

This clone has a handful of counts. The gene symbols are mouse symbols. With the read ending 4 residues before the CDR3 end, the germline J gene is used to fill in that end. This sequence joins TRBV13-2 and TRBJ2-5; unclear D gene. Looked up from germline, CDR1 is NNHNN and CDR2 is SYGAGS (reference sequence). This CDR3 spans 13 amino acids. The CDR3 DNA, read in part, is TGTGCCAGCGGTGCCCAGCCAGAGGAC. Its protein product is CASGAQPED. The entire CDR3 protein reads CASGAQPEDTQYF.